The source of this T cell receptor beta chain is a study of cytotoxic CD8 clonotypes in ibrutinib-treated CLL. The V and J ends lost 6 bases and 8 bases, in that order; junction bases with no gene match: 18. CDR1 is SEHNR and CDR2 is FQNEAQ in the germline V gene (reference sequence). The CDR3 runs to 17 residues. TCRdb keeps only in-frame clones here, not all; method: immunoSEQ multiplex PCR. The sample has 25,000 to 30,000 clones; roughly 76% are singletons. This TCR came from a human donor with chronic lymphocytic leukemia. The sequencing used PBMCs, collected after 36 months of ibrutinib treatment. The gene calls are TRBV7-9 and TRBJ2-1, with 8 bases that match TRBD1. CDR3 sequence (DNA): TGTGCCAGCAGACATAATTTGGACAGGGCAAAATCATATGAGCAGTTCTTC. This codes for CASRHNLDRAKSYEQFF.